This entry describes one TCR beta chain. The antigen remains unidentified. The data belong to a study of cytomegalovirus exposure and HLA in healthy donors. Study observations and caveats: HLA-A and HLA-B allele assignments for most subjects were reportedly predicted accurately using TCR beta sequences.

PCR employed 60 Vbeta and 13 Jbeta primers. Profiled with immunoSEQ multiplex PCR; TCRdb holds only in-frame clones, not every one. Among around 130,000 clones listed, 70% to 80% were seen once. The source is a man in his late teens or twenties in good health and CMV-seronegative. The sample consisted of PBMCs.

CDR3 in amino acids: CASSVGWEGFETQYF. The CDR3 bases are TGTGCCAGCAGCGTAGGGTGGGAGGGTTTTGAGACCCAGTACTTC. The gene calls are TRBV9 and TRBJ2-5; 7 bases match TRBD2. The CDR3 consists of 15 residues. The V gene end was trimmed by 0 bases and the J gene end by 5 bases; junction bases not matched to a gene: 7. Germline V gives CDR1 SGDLS, CDR2 YYNGEE.